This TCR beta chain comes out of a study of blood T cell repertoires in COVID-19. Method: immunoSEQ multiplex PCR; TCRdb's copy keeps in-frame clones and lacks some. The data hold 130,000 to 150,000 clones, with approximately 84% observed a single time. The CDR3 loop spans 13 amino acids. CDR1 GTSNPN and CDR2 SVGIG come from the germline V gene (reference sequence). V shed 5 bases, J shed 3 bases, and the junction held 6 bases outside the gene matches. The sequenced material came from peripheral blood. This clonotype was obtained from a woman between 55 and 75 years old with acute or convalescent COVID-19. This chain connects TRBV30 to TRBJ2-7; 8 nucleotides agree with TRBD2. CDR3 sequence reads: CAWGSGKGYEQYF. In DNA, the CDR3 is TGTGCCTGGGGTAGCGGGAAGGGCTACGAGCAGTACTTC.